This T cell receptor (beta chain) was found in a study of blood T cell repertoires in COVID-19. The overall study: Both acute and convalescent COVID-19 samples were obtained from the United States, Italy and Spain. PBMCs, B-cell-depleted T cells, or T cells were the source of the cDNA or gDNA that made up the material.

The CDR3 length is 13 residues. The V gene end was trimmed by 6 bases and the J gene end by 7 bases; junction bases not matched to a gene: 9. Per the germline V gene, CDR1 is MNHEY and CDR2 is SVGAGI. The authors' processing: Amplification of reference gene primers was used by the study to estimate nucleated cell counts. Clones were read by immunoSEQ multiplex PCR, and TCRdb kept only the in-frame ones, dropping some. From that table come the V and J calls and clone size; the DNA was used to work out D and trimming. The sample consists of 200,000 to 250,000 clones, around 86% of them appearing once. Sequenced: peripheral blood. The receptor comes from a man aged 30 to 39 who had recovered from COVID-19. This chain uses TRBV6-5 with TRBJ2-7; 7 nucleotides agree with TRBD1. CDR3 coding DNA: TGTGCCAGCAGGAGAGGGACAGTCGGAGAGCAGTACTTC. This sequence encodes CASRRGTVGEQYF.